The next 21 T cell receptor beta chains were all read from a single sample in a study of siplizumab effects on memory and regulatory T cells. Assay used: immunoSEQ multiplex PCR; TCRdb lists only in-frame clones, some missing. The table has roughly 100,000 clones, 93% seen once. Sequences were obtained from CD8+ T cells sorted from blood. Receptor source: a human donor in good health.

The chain recombines TRBV4-1 with TRBJ2-7; the D call may be TRBD1 or TRBD2 (6 bases each). Trimming left V 4 bases short and J 0 bases short, with 13 bases between. The CDR3 runs to 15 residues. The V gene's germline CDR1 is MGHRA and CDR2 YSYEKL. The CDR3 DNA reads TGCGCCAGCAGCCCGGAAGGGGGGACCTCCTACGAGCAGTACTTC. This gives the protein CASSPEGGTSYEQYF.

V is TRBV5-1 and J is TRBJ2-7, with D hard to call. Trimming removed 1 base at V and 2 bases at J, with 7 bases between. The CDR3 covers 13 residues. From germline, CDR1 is SGHRS and CDR2 YFSETQ. The CDR3 DNA reads as TGCGCCAGCAGCTTGAATCCAGCCTACGAGCAGTACTTC. This sequence encodes CASSLNPAYEQYF.

The V gene is TRBV11-2, the J gene TRBJ1-5, with D unresolved. V lost 5 bases, J lost 1 base, and 6 bases lay in between. Germline V gene data show CDR1 as SGHAT and CDR2 as FQNNGV. CDR3 size: 13 residues. Here the CDR3 DNA reads TGTGCCAGCAGCGCGGACAGCAATCAGCCCCAGCATTTT. As protein: CASSADSNQPQHF.

The table lists this clone with a few counts. The rearrangement joins TRBV4-1 to TRBJ2-1; 7 nucleotides line up with TRBD1. The CDR3 sequence is 13 residues long. Looked up from germline, CDR1 is MGHRA and CDR2 is YSYEKL. The J segment lost 15 bases and the V segment lost 0 bases, leaving 8 bases of the junction unmatched. For the CDR3, the DNA is TGCGCCAGCAGCCAAGATTTTGGGACAGATAGGTTCTTC. It encodes CASSQDFGTDRFF.

This clone was picked up one time. The chain recombines TRBV7-2 with TRBJ2-7, with 7 bases identical to TRBD2. V shed 1 base, J shed 9 bases, and the junction held 6 bases outside the gene matches. The CDR3 extends over 13 amino acids. CDR1 is SGHTA, CDR2 FQGNSA, per germline. This CDR3 reads CASSLEVTGGQYF. CDR3 bases: TGTGCCAGCAGCTTAGAGGTAACGGGAGGGCAGTACTTC. Supplemented by reference TRBV7-2 and TRBJ2-7, the full variable domain reads GAGVSQSPSNKVTEKGKDVELRCDPISGHTALYWYRQSLGQGLEFLIYFQGNSAPDKSGLPSDRFSAERTGGSVSTLTIQRTQQEDSAVYLCASSLEVTGGQYFGPGTRLTVT.

About this clone itself: Other DNA sequences of this sample code for an identical CDR3. The chain employs TRBV11-2 and TRBJ2-7; possible D gene TRBD2, 5 bases. The ends were cut back, 1 base at V and 1 base at J, with 8 bases in the middle. CDR1 is SGHAT, CDR2 FQNNGV, per germline. The CDR3 contains 14 residues. This CDR3 reads CASSLGGASYEQYF. In DNA form, the CDR3 reads TGTGCCAGCAGCTTAGGGGGAGCTTCCTACGAGCAGTACTTC. Drawing the rest from reference TRBV11-2 and TRBJ2-7, the complete variable domain is EAGVAQSPRYKIIEKRQSVAFWCNPISGHATLYWYQQILGQGPKLLIQFQNNGVVDDSQLPKDRFSAERLKGVDSTLKIQPAKLEDSAVYLCASSLGGASYEQYFGPGTRLTVT.

This clone was observed a few times. V is TRBV28 and J is TRBJ1-5; perhaps TRBD1 as D (6 bases). This CDR3 spans 14 amino acids. Between the trimmed V and J ends, which lost 5 bases and 5 bases, there was a span of 13 bases. The germline gives CDR1 MDHEN, CDR2 SYDVKM. CDR3 in amino acids: CASSPRGRDQPQHF. Written as DNA, the CDR3 is TGTGCCAGCAGTCCCCGGGGGCGGGATCAGCCCCAGCATTTT. The full variable domain, completed using reference TRBV28 and TRBJ1-5, is DVKVTQSSRYLVKRTGEKVFLECVQDMDHENMFWYRQDPGLGLRLIYFSYDVKMKEKGDIPEGYSVSREKKERFSLILESASTNQTSMYLCASSPRGRDQPQHFGDGTRLSIL.

The chain combines TRBV19 with TRBJ2-3; TRBD2 agrees at 9 bases. V lost 3 bases to trimming and J lost 4 bases; unmatched junction nucleotides: 11. Looked up from germline, CDR1 is LNHDA and CDR2 is SQIVND (reference sequence). The CDR3 contains 17 residues. In DNA form, the CDR3 reads TGTGCCAGTAGTATTGGTCCTCGGCGGGAGGGCCCAGATACGCAGTATTTT. Its translation: CASSIGPRREGPDTQYF.

V is TRBV5-5 and J is TRBJ1-1; D is uncertain. The CDR3 spans 13 residues. V gave up 4 bases and J gave up 1 base, with 8 bases separating them. The V gene's germline CDR1 is SGHKS and CDR2 YYEKEE (reference sequence). This chain's CDR3 is CASSHDGNTEAFF. CDR3 coding DNA: TGTGCCAGCAGCCATGACGGGAACACTGAAGCTTTCTTT.

The gene calls are TRBV6-5 and TRBJ1-1, with 8 bases lining up with TRBD1. Germline assignment: CDR1 MNHEY and CDR2 SVGAGI. V shed 6 bases and J 4 bases; nucleotides not matched to a gene: 7. The CDR3 totals 14 residues. CDR3 loop: CASSLLQGATEAFF. The DNA of the CDR3 is TGTGCCAGCAGCCTACTGCAGGGGGCCACTGAAGCTTTCTTT.

The chain joins TRBV2 to TRBJ1-3; 7 bases line up with TRBD1. In germline, CDR1 is SNHLY, CDR2 FYNNEI. V dropped 6 bases and J dropped 4; count of bases not matched to a gene: 15. The CDR3 contains 17 residues. CDR3 amino acids: CASSETGPMTMGNTIYF. The CDR3 nucleotides are TGTGCCAGCAGCGAGACAGGGCCTATGACTATGGGAAACACCATATATTTT.

The chain couples TRBV14 to TRBJ1-4, with D possibly TRBD1 on 6 matching bases. Germline CDR1 reads SGHDN; CDR2 reads FVKESK. V dropped 0 bases and J dropped 6 bases, with 14 bases sitting between them. The CDR3 is 16 amino acids. The CDR3 sequence: CASSQDVPGEDEKLFF. CDR3 bases: TGTGCCAGCAGCCAAGATGTGCCAGGGGAGGATGAAAAACTGTTTTTT. Using reference TRBV14 and TRBJ1-4 for the parts outside the CDR3, the full variable domain is EAGVTQFPSHSVIEKGQTVTLRCDPISGHDNLYWYRRVMGKEIKFLLHFVKESKQDESGMPNNRFLAERTGGTYSTLKVQPAELEDSGVYFCASSQDVPGEDEKLFFGSGTQLSVL.

The chain uses TRBV29-1 and TRBJ2-3; either TRBD1 or TRBD2 may fit D (5 bases each). Germline CDR1 and CDR2: SQVTM and ANQGSEA. This CDR3 region has 17 residues. V was cut by 3 bases and J by 1 base, with 20 bases left in between. CDR3 amino acids: CSVDGGTEPPGTDTQYF. CDR3 DNA sequence: TGCAGCGTTGATGGGGGAACAGAACCTCCTGGCACAGATACGCAGTATTTT.

The chain has TRBV10-3 and TRBJ2-2; tentatively, D is TRBD1 or TRBD2 (6 bases each). Trimming stripped 6 bases from V and 6 bases from J, with 20 bases between. The CDR3 has 16 amino acids. Looked up from germline, CDR1 is ENHRY and CDR2 is SYGVKD. The CDR3 sequence is CAIRVYRDTGAGELFF. The CDR3 DNA follows: TGTGCCATCAGAGTGTACCGGGACACGGGGGCCGGGGAGCTGTTTTTT.

J is TRBJ2-7 and V is TRBV6-1; D not resolved. The V gene's germline CDR1 is MNHNS and CDR2 SASEGT. The CDR3 sequence is 14 residues long. V was pared by 0 bases and J by 0 bases, with 6 bases between. In DNA form, the CDR3 reads TGTGCCAGCAGTGAAGCTGCACACTCCTACGAGCAGTACTTC. Encoded protein: CASSEAAHSYEQYF.

The table lists this clone with a count of one. The rearrangement uses TRBV2 and TRBJ1-1; no clear D gene. The V end lost 6 bases, the J end lost 2 bases, and 13 bases lay between the germline ends. Looked up from germline, CDR1 is SNHLY and CDR2 is FYNNEI. The CDR3 has 14 amino acids. The CDR3 is CASRPRAKNTEAFF. The CDR3 DNA follows: TGTGCCAGCAGGCCCCGGGCCAAAAACACTGAAGCTTTCTTT.

The genes are TRBV6-5 and TRBJ2-7, with D possibly being TRBD2 (5 bases). This CDR3 is built from 14 residues. From germline, CDR1 is MNHEY and CDR2 SVGAGI. The V gene lost 2 bases and the J gene lost 3 bases, with 11 bases spanning the gap. CDR3 sequence: CASSYRESYYEQYF. CDR3 DNA: TGTGCCAGCAGTTACAGGGAGAGCTACTACGAGCAGTACTTC.

This clone was recorded only once. The rearrangement uses TRBV27 and TRBJ2-3; 10 nucleotides line up with TRBD2. Trimming removed 0 bases from V and 1 base from J; junction bases left unmatched: 19. CDR1 MNHEY and CDR2 SMNVEV come from the germline V gene (reference sequence). This CDR3 spans 22 amino acids. CDR3 in DNA: TGTGCCAGCAGTTTATCGATAGAGGAAATAGCGGGGGGCCGGGGCGGCACAGATACGCAGTATTTT. This sequence encodes CASSLSIEEIAGGRGGTDTQYF.

CDR3 sequence reads: CASSQDWASGVQETQYF. The CDR3 DNA is TGTGCCAGCAGCCAAGATTGGGCTAGCGGAGTCCAAGAGACCCAGTACTTC. This rearrangement joins TRBV14 to TRBJ2-5; 7 bases are a match to TRBD2. The V and J ends lost 0 bases and 1 base, in that order; junction bases with no gene match: 8. The length of the CDR3 is 17 residues. Germline values: CDR1 SGHDN, CDR2 FVKESK.

V and J are TRBV2 and TRBJ2-3; D is unresolved. The V end lost 4 bases, the J end lost 4 bases, and 9 bases lay between the germline ends. The CDR3 spans 13 residues. Germline lookup yields CDR1 SNHLY and CDR2 FYNNEI. The CDR3 here is CASSGGVADTQYF. The CDR3 DNA follows: TGTGCCAGCAGTGGTGGTGTTGCAGATACGCAGTATTTT.

This chain links TRBV4-1 with TRBJ2-3; TRBD2 agrees at 11 bases. This CDR3 spans 17 amino acids. Trimming at V came to 5 bases and at J to 1 base, leaving 8 bases not matched to a gene. Per the germline V gene, CDR1 is MGHRA and CDR2 is YSYEKL. CDR3: CASSSGTSGRGTDTQYF. CDR3 bases: TGCGCCAGCAGCTCTGGCACTAGCGGGAGAGGCACAGATACGCAGTATTTT.